The 30 T cell receptor beta chains below come from one sample, sequenced in a study of cytomegalovirus exposure and HLA in healthy donors. This PCR relied on a set of 60 Vbeta primers and 13 Jbeta primers. The assay was immunoSEQ multiplex PCR, and TCRdb's table has in-frame clones only and misses some. The sample includes 96,000 or so clones, roughly 79% of them seen just once. Sequenced input: PBMCs. The receptors stem from a woman aged 70-85 years in good health and CMV-seropositive.

The gene calls are TRBV2 and TRBJ1-1; 7 nucleotides match TRBD1. The CDR3 totals 15 residues. With V trimmed by 7 bases and J by 2 bases, 10 bases remained unmatched. The germline V gene encodes CDR1 SNHLY and CDR2 FYNNEI. CDR3: CASTIGGKGNTEAFF. The CDR3 coding sequence is TGTGCCAGCACCATAGGGGGCAAGGGCAACACTGAAGCTTTCTTT.

The gene calls are TRBV7-9 and TRBJ2-5; 8 nucleotides agree with TRBD2. This CDR3 region has 15 residues. Germline V lookup: CDR1 SEHNR, CDR2 FQNEAQ (reference sequence). After removal of 5 bases from V and 3 bases from J, the junction contained 8 bases not matched to a gene. CDR3 nucleotide sequence: TGTGCCAGCAGCCGCCAGACTAGCGTAAAAGAGACCCAGTACTTC. Its translation is CASSRQTSVKETQYF.

The rearrangement uses TRBV9 and TRBJ2-1, with a tentative D call TRBD1 (6 bases). The CDR3 sequence is 15 residues long. V was cut by 0 bases and J by 7 bases, with 14 bases left in between. Germline values: CDR1 SGDLS, CDR2 YYNGEE. The CDR3 here is CASSVEQGSWNEQFF. CDR3 in DNA: TGTGCCAGCAGCGTAGAACAGGGCTCTTGGAATGAGCAGTTCTTC.

CDR3 amino acids: CSGGGGVGETQYF. CDR3 nucleotides: TGCAGCGGAGGAGGGGGGGTTGGGGAGACCCAGTACTTC. This chain uses TRBV29-1 with TRBJ2-5; TRBD2 might be the D (7 bases). Germline values: CDR1 SQVTM, CDR2 ANQGSEA. CDR3 length: 13 amino acids. V was cut by 7 bases and J by 5 bases, with 17 bases left in between.

The V call is TRBV5-1, the J call TRBJ2-3; D may be TRBD2 (6 bases). V gave up 4 bases and J gave up 5 bases, with 11 bases separating them. The CDR3 covers 13 residues. Germline assignment: CDR1 SGHRS and CDR2 YFSETQ. CDR3 sequence: CASSPRLVDTQYF. The CDR3 DNA reads TGCGCCAGCAGCCCCCGACTAGTAGATACGCAGTATTTT.

The CDR3 DNA sequence: TGCGCCAGCAGCCCGGACTCCGGGACTAGCGGTCGCTCCTACGAGCAGTACTTC. This gives the protein CASSPDSGTSGRSYEQYF. The rearrangement uses TRBV5-1 and TRBJ2-7; 11 bases agree with TRBD2. This CDR3 comprises 18 residues. V shed 4 bases and J 0 bases; nucleotides not matched to a gene: 12. CDR1 and CDR2 (germline): SGHRS, YFSETQ.

The genes are TRBV25-1 and TRBJ2-3; 8 positions match TRBD2. Germline values: CDR1 MGHDK, CDR2 SYGVNS. Unmatched junction bases numbered 9, after V lost 4 bases and J lost 3 bases. This CDR3 has 16 amino acids. The CDR3 DNA reads as TGTGCCAGCAGTGGGGGGGTAGCGGGGATTACAGATACGCAGTATTTT. This translates into CASSGGVAGITDTQYF.

This chain uses TRBV5-1 with TRBJ2-2; D perhaps matches TRBD1 (5 bases). Germline-derived CDR1 and CDR2 are SGHRS and YFSETQ. V dropped 0 bases and J dropped 3 bases, with 12 bases sitting between them. CDR3 size: 16 residues. CDR3 coding DNA: TGCGCCAGCAGCTTGGCCCAGGGTCGGGACACCGGGGAGCTGTTTTTT. As protein: CASSLAQGRDTGELFF.

This clone was seen once. The chain carries TRBV27 and TRBJ2-2; a possible D gene is TRBD1 (5 bases). The CDR3 has 15 residues. The germline gives CDR1 MNHEY, CDR2 SMNVEV (reference sequence). The germline V and J ends were trimmed by 3 bases and 4 bases, with 12 bases remaining between them. The CDR3 DNA is TGTGCCAGCAGTTTGGGGTTCAGGGCCACCGGGGAGCTGTTTTTT. This translates into CASSLGFRATGELFF.

The genes are TRBV6-1 and TRBJ2-2; 9 positions match TRBD1. V dropped 6 bases and J dropped 1; count of bases not matched to a gene: 3. There are 15 residues in the CDR3. Germline assignment: CDR1 MNHNS and CDR2 SASEGT. The CDR3 reads CASRKDRGNTGELFF. For the CDR3, the DNA is TGTGCCAGCAGGAAGGACAGGGGGAACACCGGGGAGCTGTTTTTT.

V usage is TRBV5-1 and J usage is TRBJ2-4, with D tentatively TRBD2 (6 bases). V was pared by 0 bases and J by 0 bases, with 13 bases between. The germline V gene has CDR1 SGHRS and CDR2 YFSETQ. The CDR3 runs to 17 residues. The CDR3 is CASSLVAAGLAKNIQYF. In DNA, the CDR3 is TGCGCCAGCAGCTTGGTGGCGGCGGGGCTAGCCAAAAACATTCAGTACTTC.

To note about this clone: One junction end disagrees with the germline gene, perhaps due to a read error. The chain couples TRBV5-1 to TRBJ1-2; a possible D gene is TRBD1 (5 bases). The CDR3 extends over 13 amino acids. Germline CDR1 reads SGHRS; CDR2 reads YFSETQ. The CDR3 DNA reads TGCGCCAGCAGCCAAGGGACGGGGGGAAGCTTCGTCTTC. This encodes CASSQGTGGSFVF.

Turning to this clone: In the same sample, other DNA sequences code for this CDR3. The chain links TRBV18 to TRBJ2-5; 7 bases are shared with TRBD1. This CDR3 is built from 14 residues. The germline V gene encodes CDR1 KGHSH and CDR2 LQKENI. V trimming: 6 bases; J trimming: 1 base; junction bases outside the gene matches: 5. The CDR3 sequence: CASSPDRVQETQYF. The DNA for the CDR3 is TGTGCCAGCTCCCCTGACAGGGTCCAAGAGACCCAGTACTTC.

The chain links TRBV16 to TRBJ1-5, with no clear D. Germline CDR1 and CDR2: KGHSY and FQNENV. Trimming took 1 base from V and 4 from J, leaving 11 bases between them. This CDR3 has 15 residues. CDR3 in amino acids: CASSQLYGNNQPQHF. The CDR3 DNA is TGTGCCAGCAGCCAATTGTACGGGAATAATCAGCCCCAGCATTTT.

The rearrangement joins TRBV28 to TRBJ2-4; TRBD1 matches at 8 bases. The CDR3 is 17 amino acids. From germline, CDR1 is MDHEN and CDR2 SYDVKM. Trimming cost V 3 bases and J 2 bases; bases outside gene matches: 9. The CDR3 reads CASSFPAGQGPKNIQYF. CDR3 DNA sequence: TGTGCCAGCAGTTTCCCAGCCGGACAGGGTCCCAAAAACATTCAGTACTTC.

The rearrangement uses TRBV28 and TRBJ2-5; maybe TRBD2 (5 bases). The DNA end is more similar to TRBJ2-7, so the J call may be wrong. Germline V gene sequence: CDR1 MDHEN, CDR2 SYDVKM. The CDR3 is 13 residues long. The CDR3 DNA sequence: TGTGCCAGCAGTTTGTCTAGCTGGTCCGAGCAGTACTTC. Its protein product is CASSLSSWSEQYF.

In this sample, this clone turned up once. The chain is built from TRBV25-1 and TRBJ1-5; D remains unclear. CDR3 size: 13 residues. The ends were cut back, 3 bases at V and 2 bases at J, with 5 bases in the middle. Germline CDR1 and CDR2: MGHDK and SYGVNS. CDR3: CASSDHGNQPQHF. The DNA of the CDR3 is TGTGCCAGCAGTGACCATGGCAATCAGCCCCAGCATTTT.

The chain combines TRBV5-8 with TRBJ2-1; D possibly corresponds to TRBD1 (5 bases). The CDR3 covers 14 residues. From germline, CDR1 is SGHTS and CDR2 YDEGEE. V lost 4 bases, J lost 4 bases, and 12 bases lay in between. CDR3 region: CASSQRNRYNEQFF. The DNA of the CDR3 is TGTGCCAGCAGCCAGAGGAACAGGTACAATGAGCAGTTCTTC. Looking up the rest from reference TRBV5-8 and TRBJ2-1 gives the full variable domain: EAGVTQSPTHLIKTRGQQATLRCSPISGHTSVYWYQQALGLGLQFLLWYDEGEERNRGNFPPRFSGRQFPNYSSELNVNALELEDSALYLCASSQRNRYNEQFFGPGTRLTVL.

Worth noting for this clone: The junction differs from germline at one of its ends, possibly a read error. V gene TRBV5-1 combines with J gene TRBJ2-5; maybe TRBD2 (5 bases). CDR1 is SGHRS, CDR2 YFSETQ, per germline. The CDR3 extends over 13 amino acids. In DNA, the CDR3 is TGCGCCAGCAGCTTAAGCACTAGGGAGATCCAGTACTTC. It translates to CASSLSTREIQYF.

The CDR3 DNA follows: TGTGCCAGCAGGCCCGGGACAGGGGGGCGGTCGGGCACCGGGGAGCTGTTTTTT. It encodes CASRPGTGGRSGTGELFF. This sequence joins TRBV28 and TRBJ2-2; TRBD1 aligns across 11 bases. J was trimmed by 4 bases and V by 6 bases; bases with no gene match: 13. The germline gives CDR1 MDHEN, CDR2 SYDVKM. The CDR3 is 18 residues long.

This chain connects TRBV2 to TRBJ1-6, with D perhaps matching TRBD1 (5 bases). V was shortened by 6 bases and J by 7 bases, with 13 bases between the two germline ends. This CDR3 is built from 14 residues. Germline values: CDR1 SNHLY, CDR2 FYNNEI. CDR3 region: CASRIRDDNSPLHF. As DNA, the CDR3 is TGTGCCAGCAGGATCAGGGATGACAATTCACCCCTCCACTTT.

The gene calls are TRBV28 and TRBJ2-7; D is perhaps TRBD1 (6 bases). Germline V gene sequence: CDR1 MDHEN, CDR2 SYDVKM. Trimming left V 5 bases short and J 2 bases short, with 16 bases between. The length of the CDR3 is 15 residues. The CDR3 sequence is CASSRWDIRTYEQYF. The CDR3 DNA reads TGTGCCAGCAGTCGTTGGGACATTCGGACCTACGAGCAGTACTTC.

This rearrangement joins TRBV7-3 to TRBJ2-5, with D maybe TRBD1 (5 bases). The CDR3 has 13 amino acids. V was clipped by 1 base and J by 5 bases, with 8 bases between them. Germline V CDR1 and CDR2: SGHTA, FQGTGA. The CDR3 loop reads CASSLNAGETQYF. The CDR3 DNA reads as TGTGCCAGCAGCTTAAACGCAGGGGAGACCCAGTACTTC.

The rearrangement uses TRBV2 and TRBJ2-1; TRBD1 might be the D (6 bases). This CDR3 has 15 amino acids. Trimming pared 4 bases from V and 0 bases from J, leaving 10 bases between. The germline V gene has CDR1 SNHLY and CDR2 FYNNEI. CDR3 region: CASSATGSSYNEQFF. CDR3 nucleotide sequence: TGTGCCAGCAGTGCGACAGGAAGCTCCTACAATGAGCAGTTCTTC.

V is TRBV28 and J is TRBJ2-7, with a possible D match to TRBD1 (5 bases). Trimming shortened V by 7 bases and J by 2 bases, and 15 bases separated the two germline ends. The length of the CDR3 is 14 residues. Germline CDR1 and CDR2: MDHEN and SYDVKM. CDR3 region: CASTKFLGPYEQYF. CDR3 coding DNA: TGTGCCAGCACCAAGTTTTTGGGGCCCTACGAGCAGTACTTC. The complete variable domain, with remaining parts taken from reference TRBV28 and TRBJ2-7, reads DVKVTQSSRYLVKRTGEKVFLECVQDMDHENMFWYRQDPGLGLRLIYFSYDVKMKEKGDIPEGYSVSREKKERFSLILESASTNQTSMYLCASTKFLGPYEQYFGPGTRLTVT.

This chain joins TRBV6-5 and TRBJ1-6; 9 bases match TRBD1. CDR3 length: 15 amino acids. Germline lookup yields CDR1 MNHEY and CDR2 SVGAGI. V was pared by 7 bases and J by 10 bases, with 11 bases of the junction left unmatched. The CDR3 loop is CASNRDRVKGSPLHF. CDR3 DNA: TGTGCCAGCAATCGGGACAGGGTGAAAGGCTCACCCCTCCACTTT.

The rearrangement uses TRBV15 and TRBJ1-1; D is perhaps TRBD1 (5 bases). Per the germline V gene, CDR1 is LNHNV and CDR2 is YYDKDF (reference sequence). The CDR3 covers 14 residues. V gave up 1 base and J gave up 3 bases, with 9 bases separating them. This CDR3 is CATSRGAGDTEAFF. CDR3 sequence (DNA): TGTGCCACCAGCAGAGGCGCGGGGGACACTGAAGCTTTCTTT.

The chain joins TRBV28 to TRBJ2-2, with D maybe TRBD1 (5 bases). CDR1 and CDR2 from the germline V gene are MDHEN and SYDVKM. The CDR3 has 14 residues. Trimming shortened V by 4 bases and J by 3 bases, and 9 bases separated the two germline ends. CDR3 nucleotides: TGTGCCAGCAGTTGGGCAGGGTACACCGGGGAGCTGTTTTTT. The encoded protein is CASSWAGYTGELFF.

V gene TRBV9 combines with J gene TRBJ1-6; no firm D call. The V and J ends lost 0 bases and 10 bases respectively, with 8 bases between them. This CDR3 has 13 residues. The germline gives CDR1 SGDLS, CDR2 YYNGEE. For the CDR3, the DNA is TGTGCCAGCAGCGTAGGCAGCGACTCACCCCTCCACTTT. Protein: CASSVGSDSPLHF.

The chain has TRBV27 and TRBJ2-1; no clear D. With 0 bases removed from V and 7 bases from J, the gap between germline ends came to 7 bases. The CDR3 totals 13 residues. Germline values: CDR1 MNHEY, CDR2 SMNVEV (reference sequence). CDR3 DNA: TGTGCCAGCAGTTTATCAGCTTTGAATGAGCAGTTCTTC. It translates to CASSLSALNEQFF.